This record looks at one TCR beta chain sequence and its context. The data originate from a study of blood T cell repertoires in COVID-19. Study-wide background: PBMCs, B-cell-depleted T cells, or T cells provided the cDNA or gDNA that made up the material.

Original analysis: Estimates of nucleated cell counts were drawn from the amplification of reference gene primers. TCRdb keeps only in-frame clones here, not all; method: immunoSEQ multiplex PCR. That table supplies the V and J calls and clone size; D and trimming were determined from the DNA. The sample comprises about 210,000 clones, about 88% of which are singletons, and 3% to 3.5% rests with the top ten. The CDR3 is made up of 14 amino acids. With 8 bases clipped from V and 2 bases from J, the junction kept 6 bases outside the gene matches. Germline lookup yields CDR1 SQVTM and CDR2 ANQGSEA. The specimen was peripheral blood. The rearrangement links TRBV29-1 to TRBJ2-2; 9 positions match TRBD1. This clonotype was obtained from a man aged 55 to 70 with acute or convalescent COVID-19. CDR3 residues: CSFKTGGNTGELFF. In DNA form, the CDR3 reads TGCAGCTTTAAGACAGGGGGTAACACCGGGGAGCTGTTTTTT.